These 27 T cell receptor beta chains share one sample of origin, sequenced in a study of cytomegalovirus exposure and HLA in healthy donors. Primers included in the PCR were 60 Vbeta and 13 Jbeta primers. Clones were read by immunoSEQ multiplex PCR, and TCRdb kept only the in-frame ones, dropping some. The data hold about 150,000 clones, with approximately 85% observed a single time. The sample taken for sequencing was PBMCs. Receptors originate from a woman under 30 in good health and CMV-seronegative.

This sequence joins TRBV7-3 and TRBJ1-6; D may be TRBD1 (6 bases). The CDR3 loop spans 16 amino acids. Germline CDR1 reads SGHTA; CDR2 reads FQGTGA. V was pared by 5 bases and J by 3 bases, with 14 bases between. The CDR3 DNA follows: TGTGCCAGCAGCATCAACGGACAGAACTATAATTCACCCCTCCACTTT. Its protein is CASSINGQNYNSPLHF.

The V gene is TRBV10-3, the J gene TRBJ2-3, with D possibly being TRBD2 (6 bases). The CDR3 is 13 residues long. The germline V gene encodes CDR1 ENHRY and CDR2 SYGVKD. Trimming shortened V by 9 bases and J by 2 bases, and 12 bases separated the two germline ends. The CDR3 DNA follows: TGTGCCATTAGCGGTAATCCCACAGATACGCAGTATTTT. It encodes CAISGNPTDTQYF.

The genes are TRBV5-1 and TRBJ1-5; 8 bases map to TRBD1. Germline V lookup: CDR1 SGHRS, CDR2 YFSETQ. The CDR3 sequence is 16 residues long. V shed 4 bases, J shed 5 bases, and the junction held 11 bases outside the gene matches. DNA of the CDR3: TGCGCCAGCAGCCGATGGACAGGGTATTTCGATCAGCCCCAGCATTTT. It encodes CASSRWTGYFDQPQHF.

This clone was observed a few times. The chain uses TRBV5-4 and TRBJ2-1; tentative D call: TRBD1 (5 bases). This CDR3 contains 12 residues. V gave up 4 bases and J gave up 10 bases, with 12 bases separating them. Germline CDR1 SGHNT, CDR2 YYREEE (reference sequence). The CDR3 DNA reads as TGTGCCAGCAGCCCGGCGAAGGGGGAGCAGTTCTTC. It is translated as CASSPAKGEQFF.

CDR3 region: CASSLGDSRYEQYF. The CDR3 DNA reads as TGCGCCAGCAGCTTGGGGGACAGCAGATACGAGCAGTACTTC. V gene TRBV5-1 combines with J gene TRBJ2-7; 7 bases are shared with TRBD1. The V gene's germline CDR1 is SGHRS and CDR2 YFSETQ. V was pared by 0 bases and J by 4 bases, with 4 bases of the junction left unmatched. The CDR3 has 14 amino acids.

The V gene is TRBV5-1, the J gene TRBJ1-4, with a possible D match to TRBD1 (6 bases). Germline V lookup: CDR1 SGHRS, CDR2 YFSETQ. This CDR3 is built from 15 residues. Trimming shortened V by 0 bases and J by 8 bases, and 14 bases separated the two germline ends. The CDR3 nucleotides are TGCGCCAGCAGCTTGGACGGGACACCTACGGAAAAACTGTTTTTT. This codes for CASSLDGTPTEKLFF.

The rearrangement uses TRBV2 and TRBJ1-2; D uncertain. The CDR3 length is 12 residues. Trimming took 7 bases from V and 2 from J, leaving 8 bases between them. Germline-derived CDR1 and CDR2 are SNHLY and FYNNEI. DNA for the CDR3: TGTGCCAGCAAGGCGGTAAACTATGGCTACACCTTC. This gives the protein CASKAVNYGYTF.

The V call is TRBV10-3, the J call TRBJ2-3; weak D call: TRBD2 (7 bases). Trimming took 10 bases from V and 6 from J, leaving 23 bases between them. Germline V lookup: CDR1 ENHRY, CDR2 SYGVKD. CDR3 length: 15 residues. Written as DNA, the CDR3 is TGTGCCACCCGGGGAGGAGGGGGGGCGGAGGATACGCAGTATTTT. Translating gives CATRGGGGAEDTQYF.

V gene TRBV5-1 combines with J gene TRBJ2-1; 12 bases map to TRBD2. Germline CDR1 is SGHRS and CDR2 is YFSETQ. J gave up 8 bases and V 1 base, and 4 bases lay outside the gene matches. The CDR3 runs 15 residues. CDR3 DNA sequence: TGCGCCAGCAGCTTGCGGCTAGCGGGGGGGCATGAGCAGTTCTTC. This gives the protein CASSLRLAGGHEQFF.

The J gene is TRBJ2-7, the V gene TRBV27, with TRBD1 as a possible D gene (6 bases). The length of the CDR3 is 17 residues. Trimming pared 5 bases from V and 5 bases from J, leaving 25 bases between. Germline assignment: CDR1 MNHEY and CDR2 SMNVEV (reference sequence). CDR3: CASSLPRTVGFIHEQYF. The CDR3 DNA is TGTGCCAGCAGTCTACCACGGACAGTCGGATTCATCCACGAGCAGTACTTC.

The gene calls are TRBV6-1 and TRBJ2-5, with D uncertain. The CDR3 is 13 residues long. Deletions cut 5 bases from V and 2 bases from J, with 9 bases between. The germline gives CDR1 MNHNS, CDR2 SASEGT. The CDR3 protein is CASSTIRQETQYF. The CDR3 DNA follows: TGTGCCAGCAGTACAATCAGACAAGAGACCCAGTACTTC.

This chain joins TRBV27 and TRBJ1-1; 7 nucleotides agree with TRBD1. In germline, CDR1 is MNHEY, CDR2 SMNVEV (reference sequence). The CDR3 runs to 15 residues. V lost 5 bases and J lost 5; bases outside the gene matches: 11. Here the CDR3 reads CASSRRQGSQTEAFF. The CDR3 DNA reads TGTGCCAGCAGTCGGAGACAGGGAAGTCAGACTGAAGCTTTCTTT.

This chain links TRBV10-3 with TRBJ2-2; TRBD2 agrees at 12 bases. V dropped 0 bases and J dropped 5; count of bases not matched to a gene: 4. Germline V gene lookup returns CDR1 ENHRY and CDR2 SYGVKD. The CDR3 has 17 residues. CDR3: CAISESWTSGNTGELFF. CDR3 nucleotide sequence: TGTGCCATCAGTGAGTCGTGGACTAGCGGGAATACCGGGGAGCTGTTTTTT.

The V gene is TRBV30, the J gene TRBJ1-5; no definite D call. This CDR3 comprises 13 residues. Germline values: CDR1 GTSNPN, CDR2 SVGIG (reference sequence). V gave up 5 bases and J gave up 3 bases, with 11 bases separating them. The CDR3 region has the DNA TGTGCCTGGTCTCGAGACTACAATCAGCCCCAGCATTTT. Amino acid sequence: CAWSRDYNQPQHF.

The rearrangement links TRBV7-8 to TRBJ2-5, with 8 bases aligning to TRBD2. The CDR3 length is 13 residues. The germline V gene encodes CDR1 SGHVS and CDR2 FQNEAQ. The V segment lost 5 bases and the J segment 10 bases; nucleotides outside the gene matches: 9. CDR3 DNA: TGTGCCAGCAGCACCCCCCTCAGCGGGGGCCAGTACTTC. Translating gives CASSTPLSGGQYF.

This clone was detected once. Sequence at one end of the junction differs from germline and may be a read error. The chain couples TRBV7-9 to TRBJ1-2; 8 bases align to TRBD1. The CDR3 sequence is 15 residues long. Per the germline V gene, CDR1 is SEHNR and CDR2 is FQNEAQ (reference sequence). CDR3 region: CASSPRGQGAVGYAF. The CDR3 DNA sequence: TGTGCCAGCAGCCCTAGAGGACAGGGCGCGGTAGGCTACGCCTTC.

This clone was recorded a few times. The CDR3 loop reads CAISGSPGETQYF. The CDR3 bases are TGTGCCATCAGTGGGTCCCCCGGAGAGACCCAGTACTTC. J is TRBJ2-5 and V is TRBV10-3; D remains unclear. Germline V lookup: CDR1 ENHRY, CDR2 SYGVKD. The CDR3 is 13 amino acids. The germline V and J ends were trimmed by 4 bases and 4 bases, with 10 bases remaining between them.

The chain employs TRBV7-9 and TRBJ2-5; 8 nucleotides match TRBD2. The germline gives CDR1 SEHNR, CDR2 FQNEAQ (reference sequence). The CDR3 contains 15 residues. The trim removed 7 bases at V and 5 bases at J, leaving 12 bases unmatched. Here the CDR3 DNA reads TGTGCCAGCAACCACCCCGGGGGGGCTAAGGAGACCCAGTACTTC. The encoded protein is CASNHPGGAKETQYF.

The gene calls are TRBV5-5 and TRBJ1-2; possible D gene TRBD1, 5 bases. CDR1 is SGHKS, CDR2 YYEKEE, per germline (reference sequence). This CDR3 contains 15 residues. Trimming pared 6 bases from V and 7 bases from J, leaving 22 bases between. This CDR3 is CASILIGTHLGGYTF. The DNA for the CDR3 is TGTGCCAGCATCCTAATCGGGACTCACCTGGGTGGCTACACCTTC.

The chain couples TRBV6-5 to TRBJ2-1; the D gene is possibly TRBD2 (6 bases). CDR3 length equals 15 residues. CDR1 is MNHEY, CDR2 SVGAGI, per germline. V gave up 9 bases and J gave up 1 base, with 16 bases separating them. The CDR3 loop reads CASSLLGSSYNEQFF. DNA for the CDR3: TGTGCCAGTTCGCTTCTCGGGAGTTCCTACAATGAGCAGTTCTTC.

The chain recombines TRBV2 with TRBJ1-3; TRBD1 matches at 7 bases. The CDR3 covers 12 residues. The germline gives CDR1 SNHLY, CDR2 FYNNEI. With 4 bases clipped from V and 12 bases from J, the junction kept 6 bases outside the gene matches. Here the CDR3 DNA reads TGTGCCAGCAGTGGACAGGGAGGTCACATATATTTT. Translated: CASSGQGGHIYF.

The V and J genes are TRBV5-1 and TRBJ1-2; D call uncertain. CDR1 is SGHRS and CDR2 is YFSETQ in the germline V gene. The CDR3 consists of 13 residues. The V end was cut by 2 bases, the J end by 2 bases, with 7 bases between. The CDR3 region has the DNA TGCGCCAGCAGCTTAAACAGAAACTATGGCTACACCTTC. Translation gives CASSLNRNYGYTF.

The rearrangement uses TRBV5-1 and TRBJ2-5, with D unclear. The V end lost 6 bases, the J end lost 5 bases, and 8 bases lay between the germline ends. Germline CDR1 reads SGHRS; CDR2 reads YFSETQ. This CDR3 comprises 11 residues. CDR3 loop: CASTSLETQYF. DNA for the CDR3: TGCGCCAGCACCTCCCTTGAGACCCAGTACTTC.

The rearrangement links TRBV27 to TRBJ1-2; D is ambiguous. Germline V gene sequence: CDR1 MNHEY, CDR2 SMNVEV (reference sequence). This CDR3 contains 13 residues. Trimming pared 1 base from V and 5 bases from J, leaving 8 bases between. The CDR3 is CASSLLGGYGYTF. The CDR3 coding sequence is TGTGCCAGCAGTTTATTGGGAGGGTATGGCTACACCTTC.

V gene TRBV27 combines with J gene TRBJ2-1, with D possibly TRBD2 on 6 matching bases. This CDR3 spans 14 amino acids. The ends were cut back, 5 bases at V and 9 bases at J, with 17 bases in the middle. Germline lookup yields CDR1 MNHEY and CDR2 SMNVEV (reference sequence). As DNA, the CDR3 is TGTGCCAGCAGTGGGACTGGCTCCCGGGGTGAGCAGTTCTTC. Its translation: CASSGTGSRGEQFF.

This chain links TRBV7-2 with TRBJ2-7; weak D call: TRBD2 (6 bases). Trimming removed 7 bases at V and 7 bases at J, with 17 bases between. The CDR3 sequence is 13 residues long. CDR1 is SGHTA, CDR2 FQGNSA, per germline. CDR3 bases: TGTGCCAGCAATCCAGATCGGCTAGCGGAGCAGTACTTC. Its translation is CASNPDRLAEQYF.

The chain uses TRBV27 and TRBJ2-2; TRBD1 matches at 8 bases. This CDR3 spans 14 amino acids. The V and J ends lost 2 bases and 6 bases, in that order; junction bases with no gene match: 2. CDR1 is MNHEY and CDR2 is SMNVEV in the germline V gene (reference sequence). CDR3 residues: CASSLQGASGELFF. The CDR3 coding sequence is TGTGCCAGCAGTTTACAGGGGGCGTCCGGGGAGCTGTTTTTT.